The clone carrying this T cell receptor (beta chain) has a handful of counts. What it binds is not known. The ends were cut back, 8 bases at V and 0 bases at J, with 13 bases in the middle. CDR1 SQVTM and CDR2 ANQGSEA come from the germline V gene. The CDR3 is made up of 13 amino acids. For TCRbeta, the library was prepared with unique molecular identifiers. In TCRdb, the PCR reads were re-called with MiXCR into one record per CDR3 protein. There are 600,000 to 800,000 distinct CDR3 sequences in the sample; around 12% occur only once, and 0.79% lies in the top ten. This sample is part of a study of T-cell reconstitution after alpha-beta-depleted transplantation in children. Study-wide results and caveats: T cells produced anew were the main source of T-cell counts and diversity one year after transplant. Recipient T cells and thymic progenitors that survived were the source of the high TCRbeta diversity seen at day 60 in some patients. About two months after transplant, alpha-beta T cells reportedly came from several hundred expanded graft clones.

The rearrangement joins TRBV29-1 to TRBJ1-1; a weak D match, TRBD1 (6 bases). This receptor was identified in a girl aged 2-15 years with congenital amegakaryocytic thrombocytopenia, due to receive a stem cell transplant. The sample here was PBMCs, taken before TCRalphabeta/CD19-depleted stem cell transplant. CDR3 sequence: CSISRGVNTEAFF. The CDR3 DNA sequence: TGCAGCATCAGCAGGGGAGTGAACACTGAAGCTTTCTTT.